This record covers a single TCR beta chain. This specimen belongs to a study of blood T cell repertoires in COVID-19. Study details: The United States, Italy and Spain provided the acute and convalescent COVID-19 samples. T cells, B-cell-depleted T cells, or PBMCs provided the cDNA or gDNA that served as material.

In the original processing: It was from reference gene primer amplification that nucleated cell counts were estimated. Clones were sequenced by immunoSEQ multiplex PCR, and TCRdb holds only the in-frame ones, with some missing. That table furnishes V, J and clone size, whereas the DNA furnished D and trimming. The table shows 57,000 or so clones, with approximately 83% occurring only once. CDR1 and CDR2 (germline): DFQATT, SNEGSKA (reference sequence). The CDR3 has 14 amino acids. V shed 3 bases, J shed 4 bases, and the junction held 6 bases outside the gene matches. The specimen was peripheral blood. This chain joins TRBV20-1 and TRBJ2-1, with 7 bases identical to TRBD2. The source of this sequence is a human donor in a cohort sampled during active COVID-19. The CDR3 spells CSASFSSGYNEQFF. In nucleotides, the CDR3 is TGCAGTGCTAGTTTCTCTAGCGGTTACAATGAGCAGTTCTTC.